This entry lists 17 T cell receptor beta chains sequenced from one sample in a study of response to subunit inactivated influenza vaccine. TCRdb re-called the RT-PCR reads with MiXCR, one entry per CDR3 protein. The sample carries roughly 570,000 distinct CDR3 sequences, 14% recorded once. The material was PBMCs from blood, obtained 11 to 12 days after vaccination. These receptor sequences come from a man aged 45 to 65 who received an inactivated influenza vaccine.

This clonotype was found a few times. The chain couples TRBV5-1 to TRBJ2-2; no clear D gene. The CDR3 spans 16 residues. Germline V gives CDR1 SGHRS, CDR2 YFSETQ. The V end lost 0 bases, the J end lost 2 bases, and 11 bases lay between the germline ends. Written as DNA, the CDR3 is TGCGCCAGCAGCTTGGTTCCGGGTTCAAACACCGGGGAGCTGTTTTTT. Protein: CASSLVPGSNTGELFF.

The chain combines TRBV7-3 with TRBJ1-6; TRBD1 aligns across 7 bases. Germline V lookup: CDR1 SGHTA, CDR2 FQGTGA. The junction had 8 bases not matched to a gene; V was cut back by 2 bases and J by 10 bases. This CDR3 is built from 15 residues. The CDR3 region is CASSLLGQGGSPLHF. The DNA of the CDR3 is TGTGCCAGCAGCTTACTCGGGCAGGGGGGCTCACCCCTCCACTTT.

This clonotype came up many times. The chain employs TRBV12-3 or TRBV12-4 and TRBJ2-3, with D unclear. The CDR3 is 11 residues long. Trimming removed 3 bases at V and 10 bases at J, with 8 bases between. CDR3 nucleotides: TGTGCCAGCAGTTTTAGTGAGGCGCAGTATTTT. Translated, it gives CASSFSEAQYF.

The table lists this clonotype with a few counts. This rearrangement joins TRBV28 to TRBJ1-1; weak D call: TRBD1 (6 bases). Germline V gene data show CDR1 as MDHEN and CDR2 as SYDVKM. There are 12 residues in the CDR3. The ends were cut back, 3 bases at V and 8 bases at J, with 10 bases in the middle. DNA for the CDR3: TGTGCCAGCAGTTTTTCAGACAGGGAAGCTTTCTTT. Its protein is CASSFSDREAFF.

This chain uses TRBV7-2 with TRBJ2-1; no clear D. Germline V gives CDR1 SGHTA, CDR2 FQGNSA. V gave up 4 bases and J gave up 4 bases, with 14 bases separating them. The CDR3 length is 15 residues. In nucleotides, the CDR3 is TGTGCCAGCAGCTCCCACGGTGGGCCGTACAATGAGCAGTTCTTC. Encoded protein: CASSSHGGPYNEQFF.

The CDR3 DNA reads TGTGCCAGCAGTTTATGGGGACAGGGGACCTACGAGCAGTACTTC. Protein sequence: CASSLWGQGTYEQYF. The rearrangement links TRBV27 to TRBJ2-7; 10 bases are shared with TRBD1. Losses at the gene ends were 1 base for V and 2 bases for J; bases not matched to a gene: 2. The CDR3 loop spans 15 amino acids. The V gene's germline CDR1 is MNHEY and CDR2 SMNVEV (reference sequence).

This clonotype was counted at least ten times. The J gene is TRBJ2-1, the V gene TRBV20-1, with D possibly being TRBD2 (5 bases). The germline V gene has CDR1 DFQATT and CDR2 SNEGSKA (reference sequence). V lost 4 bases and J 8 bases, leaving 21 bases between the germline ends. The CDR3 runs to 15 residues. CDR3 sequence reads: CSANGGRSTRDEQFF. The DNA of the CDR3 is TGCAGTGCTAACGGAGGCCGCTCGACCAGAGATGAGCAGTTCTTC.

The sample holds many counts of this clonotype. The chain is built from TRBV18 and TRBJ2-7, with a tentative D call TRBD1 (5 bases). The length of the CDR3 is 13 residues. V lost 8 bases to trimming and J lost 1 base, with 12 bases between them. Germline V lookup: CDR1 KGHSH, CDR2 LQKENI. CDR3 nucleotide sequence: TGTGCCAGCAGCCCGACAGAATCCTACGAGCAGTACTTC. It codes for CASSPTESYEQYF.

The chain uses TRBV30 and TRBJ2-7, with D possibly matching TRBD2 (5 bases). The germline CDR1 and CDR2 sequences are GTSNPN and SVGIG (reference sequence). Trimming stripped 1 base from V and 3 bases from J, with 13 bases between. This CDR3 spans 14 amino acids. The CDR3 protein is CAWSAKAVVYEQYF. CDR3 nucleotides: TGTGCCTGGAGTGCCAAAGCGGTGGTCTACGAGCAGTACTTC.

This clonotype was detected ten times or more. The gene calls are TRBV12-3 or TRBV12-4 and TRBJ1-1; no clear D. V dropped 2 bases and J dropped 1 base, with 5 bases sitting between them. The CDR3 has 13 amino acids. In DNA form, the CDR3 reads TGTGCCAGCAGTTTACAGTCGAACACTGAAGCTTTCTTT. Translated, it gives CASSLQSNTEAFF.

V usage is TRBV10-3 and J usage is TRBJ2-7; 8 positions agree with TRBD1. After removal of 9 bases from V and 0 bases from J, the junction contained 4 bases not matched to a gene. This CDR3 has 13 residues. Germline-derived CDR1 and CDR2 are ENHRY and SYGVKD. The CDR3 reads CAMRTGSSYEQYF. The CDR3 DNA reads as TGTGCCATGCGGACAGGGAGCTCCTACGAGCAGTACTTC.

This clonotype was observed a few times. This rearrangement joins TRBV6-2 or TRBV6-3 to TRBJ1-5; 9 bases line up with TRBD1. The V gene end was trimmed by 8 bases and the J gene end by 6 bases; junction bases not matched to a gene: 11. Per germline, CDR1 MNHEY and CDR2 SVGEGT. This CDR3 contains 15 residues. The CDR3 reads CASGWDREVAQPQHF. For the CDR3, the DNA is TGTGCCAGCGGGTGGGACAGGGAAGTGGCTCAGCCCCAGCATTTT.

V gene TRBV15 combines with J gene TRBJ2-1; D is perhaps TRBD1 (6 bases). Looked up from germline, CDR1 is LNHNV and CDR2 is YYDKDF (reference sequence). Trimming removed 0 bases at V and 1 base at J, with 16 bases between. The CDR3 is made up of 18 amino acids. The CDR3 bases are TGTGCCACCAGCAGAGATGGCCAGGGGCCGCGGTCCTACAATGAGCAGTTCTTC. Translated: CATSRDGQGPRSYNEQFF.

The chain combines TRBV11-2 with TRBJ2-5, with D perhaps matching TRBD2 (5 bases). This CDR3 has 14 amino acids. CDR1 SGHAT and CDR2 FQNNGV come from the germline V gene. The V and J ends lost 5 bases and 4 bases respectively, with 14 bases between them. CDR3 sequence reads: CASSPPGIAETQYF. The CDR3 bases are TGTGCCAGCAGCCCCCCGGGGATAGCAGAGACCCAGTACTTC.

The chain couples TRBV12-3 or TRBV12-4 to TRBJ2-7, with 9 bases that match TRBD2. V shed 5 bases and J 7 bases; nucleotides not matched to a gene: 6. The CDR3 consists of 13 residues. The CDR3 reads CASSTGTSQEQYF. The CDR3 coding sequence is TGTGCCAGCAGTACCGGGACTAGCCAGGAGCAGTACTTC.

This clonotype was counted between two and nine times. The chain has TRBV7-9 and TRBJ1-4; D might be TRBD1 (6 bases). V lost 3 bases, J lost 7 bases, and 12 bases lay in between. The CDR3 contains 14 residues. CDR1 is SEHNR and CDR2 is FQNEAQ in the germline V gene (reference sequence). The CDR3 coding sequence is TGTGCCAGCAGCTTTAGGGGGGAGTTTGAAAAACTGTTTTTT. Translating it yields CASSFRGEFEKLFF.

This chain uses TRBV5-4 with TRBJ2-2; 7 nucleotides match TRBD1. Germline lookup yields CDR1 SGHNT and CDR2 YYREEE (reference sequence). The CDR3 spans 15 residues. The V segment lost 2 bases and the J segment 5 bases; nucleotides outside the gene matches: 6. In nucleotides, the CDR3 is TGTGCCAGCAGCTTCGACAGGGCTAATACCGGGGAGCTGTTTTTT. Its translation is CASSFDRANTGELFF.